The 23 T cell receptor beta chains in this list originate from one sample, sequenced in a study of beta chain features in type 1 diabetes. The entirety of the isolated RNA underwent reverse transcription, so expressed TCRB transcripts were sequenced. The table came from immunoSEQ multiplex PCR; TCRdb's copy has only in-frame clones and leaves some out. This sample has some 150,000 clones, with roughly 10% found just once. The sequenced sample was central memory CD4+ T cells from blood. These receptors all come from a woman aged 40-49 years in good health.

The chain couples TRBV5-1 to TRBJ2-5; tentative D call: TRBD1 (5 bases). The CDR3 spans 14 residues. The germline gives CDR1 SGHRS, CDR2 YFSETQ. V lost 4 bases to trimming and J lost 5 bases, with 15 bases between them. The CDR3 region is CASSTGVGAETQYF. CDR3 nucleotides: TGCGCCAGCAGCACAGGAGTAGGCGCGGAGACCCAGTACTTC.

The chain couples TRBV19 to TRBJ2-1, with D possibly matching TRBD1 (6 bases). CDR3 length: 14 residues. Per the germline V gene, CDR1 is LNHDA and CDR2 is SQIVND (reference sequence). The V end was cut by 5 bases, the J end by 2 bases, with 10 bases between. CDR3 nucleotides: TGTGCCAGTAGTGTCCGGGACACCTACAATGAGCAGTTCTTC. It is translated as CASSVRDTYNEQFF.

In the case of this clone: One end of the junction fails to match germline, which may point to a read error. The CDR3 is CASSVSGANTGELFF. The CDR3 DNA is TGTGCTAGCAGCGTTTCAGGGGCAAACACCGGGGAGCTGTTTTTT. J is TRBJ2-2 and V is TRBV7-7, with D possibly matching TRBD1 (6 bases). The germline V gene has CDR1 SSHAT and CDR2 FNYEAQ (reference sequence). The CDR3 totals 15 residues.

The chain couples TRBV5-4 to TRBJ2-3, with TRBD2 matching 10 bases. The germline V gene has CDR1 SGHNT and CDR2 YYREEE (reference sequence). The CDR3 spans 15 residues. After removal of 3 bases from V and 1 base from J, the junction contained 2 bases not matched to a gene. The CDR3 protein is CASSSGLAGTDTQYF. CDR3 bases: TGTGCCAGCAGCTCCGGACTAGCGGGCACAGATACGCAGTATTTT.

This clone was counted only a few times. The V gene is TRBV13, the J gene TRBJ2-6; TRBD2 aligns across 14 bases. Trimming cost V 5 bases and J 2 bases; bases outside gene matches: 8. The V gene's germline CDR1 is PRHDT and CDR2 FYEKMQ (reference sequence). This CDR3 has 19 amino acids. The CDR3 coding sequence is TGTGCCAGCAGCCCCGAGACGACTAGCGGGGGGGCTGGGGCCAACGTCCTGACTTTC. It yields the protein CASSPETTSGGAGANVLTF.

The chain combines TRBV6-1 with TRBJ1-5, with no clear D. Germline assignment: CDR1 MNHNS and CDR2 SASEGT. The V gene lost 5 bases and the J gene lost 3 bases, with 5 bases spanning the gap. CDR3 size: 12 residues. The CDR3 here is CASSILNQPQHF. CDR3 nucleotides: TGTGCCAGCAGTATCCTCAATCAGCCCCAGCATTTT.

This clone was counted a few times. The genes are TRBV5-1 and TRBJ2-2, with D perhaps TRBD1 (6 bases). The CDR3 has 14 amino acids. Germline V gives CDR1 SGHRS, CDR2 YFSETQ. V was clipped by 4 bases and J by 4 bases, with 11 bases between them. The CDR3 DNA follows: TGCGCCAGCAGCGAACAGGGCTCCACCGGGGAGCTGTTTTTT. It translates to CASSEQGSTGELFF.

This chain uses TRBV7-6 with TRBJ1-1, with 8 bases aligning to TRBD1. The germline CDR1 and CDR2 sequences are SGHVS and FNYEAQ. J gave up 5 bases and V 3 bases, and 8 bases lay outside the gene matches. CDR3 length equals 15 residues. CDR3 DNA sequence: TGTGCCAGCAGCTTTATCTCCGGGACAGGTACTGAAGCTTTCTTT. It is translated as CASSFISGTGTEAFF.

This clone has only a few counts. The CDR3 DNA reads as TGTGCCAGCAGATCAAACCGGGGAGGCTCGTACGAGCAGTACTTC. Amino acids: CASRSNRGGSYEQYF. V gene TRBV2 combines with J gene TRBJ2-7; perhaps TRBD2 as D (6 bases). CDR3 length: 15 residues. Germline V lookup: CDR1 SNHLY, CDR2 FYNNEI. Trimming stripped 6 bases from V and 4 bases from J, with 19 bases between.

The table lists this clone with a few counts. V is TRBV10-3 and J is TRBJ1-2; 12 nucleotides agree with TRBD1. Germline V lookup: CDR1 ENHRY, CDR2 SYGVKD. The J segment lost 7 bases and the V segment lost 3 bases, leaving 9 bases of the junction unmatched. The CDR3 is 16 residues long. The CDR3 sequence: CAISEGPGQGAGGYTF. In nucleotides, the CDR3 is TGTGCCATCAGTGAAGGCCCGGGACAGGGGGCGGGTGGCTACACCTTC.

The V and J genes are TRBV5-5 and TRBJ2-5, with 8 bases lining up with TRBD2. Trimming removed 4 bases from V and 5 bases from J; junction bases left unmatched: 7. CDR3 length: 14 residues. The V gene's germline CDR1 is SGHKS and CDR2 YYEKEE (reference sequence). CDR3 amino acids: CASSPGGGGETQYF. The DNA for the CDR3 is TGTGCCAGCAGCCCGGGAGGGGGTGGGGAGACCCAGTACTTC.

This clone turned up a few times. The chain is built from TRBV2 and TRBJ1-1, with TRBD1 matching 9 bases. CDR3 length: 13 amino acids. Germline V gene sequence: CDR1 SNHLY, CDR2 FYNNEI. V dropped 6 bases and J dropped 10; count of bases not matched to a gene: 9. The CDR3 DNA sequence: TGTGCCAGCAGGGGGGACAGGGAGTATGGAGCTTTCTTT. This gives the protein CASRGDREYGAFF.

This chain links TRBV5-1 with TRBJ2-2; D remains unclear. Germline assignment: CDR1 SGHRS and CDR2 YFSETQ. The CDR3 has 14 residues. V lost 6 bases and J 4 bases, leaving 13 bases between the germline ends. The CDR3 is CASNEDTLTGELFF. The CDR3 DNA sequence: TGCGCCAGCAACGAAGACACCCTCACCGGGGAGCTGTTTTTT.

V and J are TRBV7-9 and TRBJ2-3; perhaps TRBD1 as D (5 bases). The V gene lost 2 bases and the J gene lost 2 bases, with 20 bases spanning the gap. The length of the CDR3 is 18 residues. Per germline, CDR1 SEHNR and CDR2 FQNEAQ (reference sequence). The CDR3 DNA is TGTGCCAGCAGCTTAACAGGACGACCGACCGCGGACACAGATACGCAGTATTTT. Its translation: CASSLTGRPTADTDTQYF. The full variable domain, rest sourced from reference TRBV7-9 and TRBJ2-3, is DTGVSQNPRHKITKRGQNVTFRCDPISEHNRLYWYRQTLGQGPEFLTYFQNEAQLEKSRLLSDRFSAERPKGSFSTLEIQRTEQGDSAMYLCASSLTGRPTADTDTQYFGPGTRLTVL.

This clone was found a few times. The CDR3 here is CASSLTPGETQYF. The CDR3 DNA sequence: TGTGCCAGCAGCCTCACCCCGGGAGAGACCCAGTACTTC. The chain couples TRBV5-4 to TRBJ2-5; unclear D gene. The length of the CDR3 is 13 residues. Trimming removed 4 bases at V and 4 bases at J, with 11 bases between. Germline CDR1 and CDR2: SGHNT and YYREEE (reference sequence).

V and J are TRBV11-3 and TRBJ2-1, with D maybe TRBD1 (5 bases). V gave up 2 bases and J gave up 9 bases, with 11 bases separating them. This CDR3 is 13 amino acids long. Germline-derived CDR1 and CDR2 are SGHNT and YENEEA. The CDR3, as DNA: TGTGCCAGCAGCTTAAAGGGTAGGGGTGAGCAGTTCTTC. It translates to CASSLKGRGEQFF.

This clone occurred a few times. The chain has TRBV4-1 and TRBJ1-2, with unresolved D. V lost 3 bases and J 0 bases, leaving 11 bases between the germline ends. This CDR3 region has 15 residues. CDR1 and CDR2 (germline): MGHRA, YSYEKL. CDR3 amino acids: CASSQPTAANYGYTF. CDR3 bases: TGCGCCAGCAGCCAGCCAACAGCCGCTAACTATGGCTACACCTTC.

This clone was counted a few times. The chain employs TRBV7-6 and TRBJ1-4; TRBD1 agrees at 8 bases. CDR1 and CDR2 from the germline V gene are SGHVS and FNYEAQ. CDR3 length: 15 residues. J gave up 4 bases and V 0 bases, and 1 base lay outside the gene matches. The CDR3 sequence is CASSLADRGNEKLFF. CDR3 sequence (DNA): TGTGCCAGCAGCTTAGCTGACAGGGGTAATGAAAAACTGTTTTTT.

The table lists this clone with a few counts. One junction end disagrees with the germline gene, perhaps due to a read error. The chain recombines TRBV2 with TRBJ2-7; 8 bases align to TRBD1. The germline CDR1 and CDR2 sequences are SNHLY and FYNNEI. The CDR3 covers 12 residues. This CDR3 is CASSRRDGQGSF. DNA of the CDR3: TGTGCCAGCAGTCGACGGGACGGACAGGGTTCCTTC.

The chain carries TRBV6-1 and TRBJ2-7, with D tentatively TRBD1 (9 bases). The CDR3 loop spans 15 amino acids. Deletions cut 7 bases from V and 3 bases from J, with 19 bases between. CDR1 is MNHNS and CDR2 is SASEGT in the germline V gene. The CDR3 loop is CASTPGGTGHYEQYF. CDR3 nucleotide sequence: TGTGCCAGCACTCCGGGAGGGACAGGGCACTACGAGCAGTACTTC.

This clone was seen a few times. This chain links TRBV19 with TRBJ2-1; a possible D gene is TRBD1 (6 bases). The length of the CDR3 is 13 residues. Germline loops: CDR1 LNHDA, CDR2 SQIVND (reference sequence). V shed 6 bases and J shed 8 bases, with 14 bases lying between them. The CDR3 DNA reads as TGTGCCAGTAGAGGGGACAAGGGAGATGAGCAGTTCTTC. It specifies CASRGDKGDEQFF.

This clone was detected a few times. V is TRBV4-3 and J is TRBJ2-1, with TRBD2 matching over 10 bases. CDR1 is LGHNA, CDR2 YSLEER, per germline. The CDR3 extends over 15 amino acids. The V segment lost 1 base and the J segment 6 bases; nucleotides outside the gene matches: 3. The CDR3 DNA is TGCGCCAGCAGCCAAGTAACTAGCGGGGTCAATGAGCAGTTCTTC. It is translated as CASSQVTSGVNEQFF.

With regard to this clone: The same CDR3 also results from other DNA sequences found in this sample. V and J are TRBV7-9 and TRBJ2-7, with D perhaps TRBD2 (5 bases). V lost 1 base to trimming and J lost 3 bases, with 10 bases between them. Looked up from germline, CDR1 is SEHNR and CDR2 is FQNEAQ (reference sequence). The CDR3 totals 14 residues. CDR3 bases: TGTGCCAGCAGCTTAGAGTGGGGAGTCTACGAGCAGTACTTC. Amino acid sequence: CASSLEWGVYEQYF.